The table lists the clone carrying this T cell receptor beta chain with a count of one. Its antigen is undetermined. The data are from a study of vaccination and CD4 T cells after COVID-19. In the study overall: Participants were given two doses of BNT162b2 or mRNA-1273 vaccine. Study-wide results and limits: Convalescent patients displayed a median around 86% of reactive clones emerging only post-vaccination.

Treatment here: roughly nine-day PBMC culture with coronavirus spike peptide pools or control peptides (ViraFEST assay). Researchers collected the unexposed donor's CD4+ T cells before the COVID-19 pandemic (2011-2018). Fresh replacement IL-2 medium substituted for half the medium on days 3 and 7. With the Oncomine TCR Beta short-read assay, DNA from cultured CD4+ T cells was sequenced. TCRdb passed the PCR reads through MiXCR, listing each CDR3 protein once. The profile covers some 6,600 distinct CDR3 sequences, with around 50% appearing a single time and over 20% taken by the ten largest. This CDR3 comprises 15 residues. Trimming left V 0 bases short and J 6 bases short, with 15 bases between. Germline V gives CDR1 SGHVS, CDR2 FQNEAQ.

The V call is TRBV7-8, the J call TRBJ2-7; D perhaps matches TRBD2 (6 bases). The sequenced sample consisted of CD4+ T cells from blood, cultured in vitro. The sequence derives from a human donor in good health. The CDR3 region is CASSLALEGRAEQYF. The CDR3 DNA sequence: TGTGCCAGCAGCTTAGCGTTGGAGGGGCGAGCCGAGCAGTACTTC.